This T cell receptor beta chain was captured by sequencing in a study of vaccination and CD4 T cells after COVID-19. As for the study in general: Each person enrolled got two BNT162b2 or mRNA-1273 vaccine doses. General study findings and limits: Spike mono-reactivity was evident in 304 of the 307 vaccine-specific clones derived from convalescent patients.

As for treatment: approximately nine-day PBMC culture with coronavirus spike peptide pools or control peptides (ViraFEST assay). At the Johns Hopkins FTIC core, DNA taken from cultured CD4+ T cells was sequenced by way of the Oncomine TCR Beta short-read assay. One entry per CDR3 protein results from TCRdb running MiXCR on the PCR reads. Among several thousand distinct CDR3 sequences, roughly 69% were seen once, and the ten largest hold 25% to 40%. Turning to this clonotype: What it binds is not known.

The TCR originated in a human donor who had recovered from COVID-19. The specimen was CD4+ T cells from blood, cultured in vitro.

In DNA, the CDR3 is TGCAGTGCTAGGGAGAGCATTGGGGGCAATCAGCCCCAGCATTTT. Translation: CSARESIGGNQPQHF. The rearrangement uses TRBV20-1 and TRBJ1-5; D is unclear. This CDR3 has 15 amino acids. CDR1 is DFQATT, CDR2 SNEGSKA, per germline (reference sequence). Trimming took 3 bases from V and 2 from J, leaving 14 bases between them.